This T cell receptor (beta chain) was obtained from a study of Graves' ophthalmopathy and Graves' hyperthyroidism. Findings of the study overall: Blood shared most expanded thyroid clonotypes above 0.001 frequency.

RNA served as the template for amplifying TCR beta CDR3 regions. An initial RT-PCR round employing HTBI primers preceded a second-round multiplex PCR. TCRdb passed the multiplex PCR reads through MiXCR, listing each CDR3 protein once. The sample yields about 740,000 distinct CDR3 sequences, around 40% seen once. This clonotype was recorded at least ten times. The antigen is not known. Germline CDR1 and CDR2: LNHNV and YYDKDF (reference sequence). V gave up 0 bases and J gave up 8 bases, with 5 bases separating them. This CDR3 spans 12 amino acids. The chain combines TRBV15 with TRBJ1-5; D is unresolved. The sample consisted of peripheral blood. The clonotype was recovered from an adult man with Graves' ophthalmopathy. The CDR3 bases are TGTGCCACCAGCAGAGATAGGGAGCCCCAGCATTTT. Amino acid sequence: CATSRDREPQHF.